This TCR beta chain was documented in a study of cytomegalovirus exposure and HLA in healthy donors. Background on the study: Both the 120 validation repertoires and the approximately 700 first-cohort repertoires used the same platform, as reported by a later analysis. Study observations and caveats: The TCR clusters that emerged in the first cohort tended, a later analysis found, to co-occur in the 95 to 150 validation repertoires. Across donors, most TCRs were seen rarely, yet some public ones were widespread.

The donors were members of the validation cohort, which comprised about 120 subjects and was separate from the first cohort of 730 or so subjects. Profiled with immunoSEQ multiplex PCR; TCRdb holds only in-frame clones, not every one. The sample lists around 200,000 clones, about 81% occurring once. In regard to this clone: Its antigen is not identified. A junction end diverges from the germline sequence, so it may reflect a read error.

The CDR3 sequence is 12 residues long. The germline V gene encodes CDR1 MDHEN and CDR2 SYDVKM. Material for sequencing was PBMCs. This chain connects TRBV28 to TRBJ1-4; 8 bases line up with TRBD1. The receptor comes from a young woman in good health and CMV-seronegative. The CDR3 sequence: CASSLPSGGSVF. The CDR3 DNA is TGTGCCAGCAGTTTGCCCTCAGGGGGCAGTGTCTTT.